One TCR beta chain is described in this entry. Its antigen is not identified. CDR1 is SGHRS, CDR2 YFSETQ, per germline. V was cut by 4 bases and J by 5 bases, with 19 bases left in between. This CDR3 contains 16 residues. The data belong to a study of blood T cells in healthy people across ages. Study observations and caveats: There was a strong correlation between TCR beta diversity and naive T cell percentage. Both higher diversity and more naive CD4+ cells marked long-lived donors when set against aged donors.

Next came a second PCR, run for roughly 6 to 11 cycles, which used a sample-barcoded 5' primer along with a J-beta primer mix. TCRdb reprocessed the 5' RACE reads with MiXCR, giving one entry per CDR3 protein. Altogether hundreds of thousands of distinct CDR3 sequences are present, approximately 40% being singletons, with the ten largest covering approximately 29%. The sequenced material came from blood. This sequence was found in a man older than 75 in good health. The V gene is TRBV5-1, the J gene TRBJ2-1, with D unclear. The chain's CDR3 is CASSPQTGGNNNEQFF. The CDR3 nucleotides are TGCGCCAGCAGCCCGCAAACTGGTGGGAACAACAATGAGCAGTTCTTC.